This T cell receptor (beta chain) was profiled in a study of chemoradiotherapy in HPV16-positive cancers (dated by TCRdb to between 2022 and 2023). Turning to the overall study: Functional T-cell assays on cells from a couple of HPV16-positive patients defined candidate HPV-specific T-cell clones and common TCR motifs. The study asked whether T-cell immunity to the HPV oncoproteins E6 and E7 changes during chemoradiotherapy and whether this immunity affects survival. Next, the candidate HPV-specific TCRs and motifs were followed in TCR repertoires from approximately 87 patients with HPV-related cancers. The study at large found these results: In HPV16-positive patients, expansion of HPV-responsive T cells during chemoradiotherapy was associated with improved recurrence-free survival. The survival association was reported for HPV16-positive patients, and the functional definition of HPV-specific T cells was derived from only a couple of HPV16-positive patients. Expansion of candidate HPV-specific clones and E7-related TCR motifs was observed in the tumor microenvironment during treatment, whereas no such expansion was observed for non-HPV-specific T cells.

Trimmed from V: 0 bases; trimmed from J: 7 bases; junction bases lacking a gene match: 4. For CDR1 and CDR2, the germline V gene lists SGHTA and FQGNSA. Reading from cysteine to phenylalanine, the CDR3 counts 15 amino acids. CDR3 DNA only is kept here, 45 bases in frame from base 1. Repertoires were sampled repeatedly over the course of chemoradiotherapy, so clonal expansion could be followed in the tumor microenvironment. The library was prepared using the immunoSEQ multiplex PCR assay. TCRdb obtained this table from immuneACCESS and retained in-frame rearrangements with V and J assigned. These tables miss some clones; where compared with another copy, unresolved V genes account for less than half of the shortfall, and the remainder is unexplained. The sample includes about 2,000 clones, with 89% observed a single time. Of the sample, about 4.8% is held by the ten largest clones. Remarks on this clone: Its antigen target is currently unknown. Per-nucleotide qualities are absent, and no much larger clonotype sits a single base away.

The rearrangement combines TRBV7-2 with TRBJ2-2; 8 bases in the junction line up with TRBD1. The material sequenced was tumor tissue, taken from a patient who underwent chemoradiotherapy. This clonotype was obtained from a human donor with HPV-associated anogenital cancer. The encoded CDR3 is CASSLAQGGFGELFF. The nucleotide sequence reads TGTGCCAGCAGCTTAGCACAGGGGGGTTTCGGGGAGCTGTTTTTT.